A selection of T cell receptor beta chains follows, all from one sample in a study of beta chain features in type 1 diabetes. The table came from immunoSEQ multiplex PCR; TCRdb's copy has only in-frame clones and leaves some out. The sample includes around 650,000 clones, about an eighth seen only once; the top ten take approximately 0.11%. The sequenced sample was naive CD4+ T cells from blood. The receptor set was obtained from a man aged 30 to 45 with type 1 diabetes. CDR3s include the opening cysteine and the closing phenylalanine or tryptophan. D genes are given only for firm matches. Size values are once, few and many counts, or a class for expanded clones, and some rows have none.

d_call | j_call | v_call | clone_size | cdr3_aa | cdr3_nt
. | TRBJ2-7 | TRBV25-1 | . | CASSDVWGRESSYEQYF | TGTGCCAGCAGTGACGTATGGGGCAGGGAAAGCTCCTACGAGCAGTACTTC
. | TRBJ2-1 | TRBV14 | . | CASSHEGNGQFF | TGTGCCAGCAGCCACGAGGGGAATGGGCAGTTCTTC
TRBD1 | TRBJ1-5 | TRBV29-1 | few | CSAGTGAGEPQHF | TGCAGCGCCGGGACAGGGGCGGGAGAGCCCCAGCATTTT
. | TRBJ1-2 | TRBV9 | . | CASSVEVGRTNYGYTF | TGTGCCAGCAGCGTAGAAGTGGGGCGGACTAACTATGGCTACACCTTC
TRBD1 | TRBJ2-7 | TRBV29-1 | . | CSTGQGHEQYF | TGCAGCACTGGACAGGGCCACGAGCAGTACTTC
TRBD1 | TRBJ1-4 | TRBV7-2 | . | CASSLPGQEKLFF | TGTGCCAGCAGCTTACCCGGACAGGAAAAGCTGTTTTTT
TRBD2 | TRBJ2-1 | TRBV7-2 | few | CASSFPTSGGRNEQFF | TGTGCCAGCAGCTTCCCAACTAGCGGGGGGCGCAATGAGCAGTTCTTC
. | TRBJ1-1 | TRBV10-3 | . | CAISERDTEAFF | TGTGCCATCAGTGAGCGGGACACTGAAGCTTTCTTT
. | TRBJ2-7 | TRBV10-3 | . | CAISESTGSYEQYF | TGTGCCATCAGTGAGTCCACAGGGAGCTACGAGCAGTACTTC
TRBD1 | TRBJ1-1 | TRBV5-1 | few | CASSHRDRGRVNTEAFF | TGCGCCAGCAGCCATCGGGACAGGGGGCGAGTGAACACTGAAGCTTTCTTT
. | TRBJ2-1 | TRBV7-9 | few | CASSKVAGAVNEQFF | TGTGCCAGCAGCAAGGTCGCAGGGGCGGTCAATGAGCAGTTCTTC
. | TRBJ1-2 | TRBV6-5 | . | CASSYQGSGYTF | TGTGCCAGCAGTTACCAGGGAAGTGGCTACACCTTC
TRBD1 | TRBJ1-4 | TRBV30 | . | CAWRTGNVYEKLFF | TGTGCCTGGAGGACAGGGAACGTCTATGAAAAACTGTTTTTT
. | TRBJ2-5 | TRBV30 | . | CAWSGDSAGETQYF | TGTGCCTGGAGTGGAGACTCGGCGGGAGAGACCCAGTACTTC
. | TRBJ2-3 | TRBV7-2 | few | CASSYGLTTDTQYF | TGTGCCAGCAGCTACGGACTTACCACAGATACGCAGTATTTT
TRBD2 | TRBJ2-5 | TRBV6-5 | few | CASSYDGGGAQTQYF | TGTGCCAGCAGTTACGATGGCGGGGGGGCCCAGACCCAGTACTTC
. | TRBJ2-2 | TRBV13 | few | CASSPRVPAGTGELFF | TGTGCCAGCAGTCCCAGGGTCCCCGCGGGCACCGGGGAGCTGTTTTTT
. | TRBJ2-5 | TRBV30 | . | CAWGDLETQYF | TGTGCCTGGGGGGACCTAGAGACCCAGTACTTC
. | TRBJ2-1 | TRBV7-2 | . | CASSLASGRHNEQFF | TGTGCCAGCAGCTTAGCTTCAGGGAGACACAATGAGCAGTTCTTC
. | TRBJ2-7 | TRBV7-7 | few | CASSLGGIGPYEQYF | TGTGCCAGCAGTCTCGGGGGAATTGGGCCCTACGAGCAGTACTTC
TRBD2 | TRBJ2-5 | TRBV15 | . | CATSSTPGGQETQYF | TGTGCCACCAGCAGCACCCCGGGGGGCCAAGAGACCCAGTACTTC
. | TRBJ1-5 | TRBV5-1 | . | CASSPGSSNQPQHF | TGCGCCAGCAGTCCAGGTAGTAGCAATCAGCCCCAGCATTTT
TRBD1 | TRBJ2-3 | TRBV27 | . | CASSPKLGQGASTDTQYF | TGTGCCAGCAGTCCAAAATTAGGACAGGGCGCTAGCACAGATACGCAGTATTTT
TRBD1 | TRBJ1-6 | TRBV18 | . | CASSPGQGEPLHF | TGTGCCAGCTCACCGGGACAGGGCGAACCCCTCCACTTT
. | TRBJ1-6 | TRBV7-2 | . | CASSLERIRGNSPLHF | TGTGCCAGCAGCTTAGAGCGGATCCGGGGAAATTCACCCCTCCACTTT
TRBD1 | TRBJ2-6 | TRBV25-1 | few | CASRTGGAGANVLTF | TGTGCCAGCAGAACAGGGGGAGCTGGGGCCAACGTCCTGACTTTC
. | TRBJ1-5 | TRBV10-3 | few | CAISEIVSNQPQHF | TGTGCCATCAGTGAAATAGTAAGCAATCAGCCCCAGCATTTT
. | TRBJ1-2 | TRBV30 | few | CAWNRRQNYGYTF | TGTGCCTGGAATAGGAGACAGAACTATGGCTACACCTTC
. | TRBJ1-5 | TRBV6-1 | . | CASLGGNQPQHF | TGTGCCAGCTTGGGGGGTAATCAGCCCCAGCATTTT
TRBD2 | TRBJ2-5 | TRBV9 | . | CASSVAGGIQETQYF | TGTGCCAGCAGCGTAGCGGGGGGGATCCAAGAGACCCAGTACTTC
. | TRBJ2-2 | TRBV7-7 | . | CASSARTEIHTGELFF | TGTGCTAGCAGCGCCCGGACCGAGATACACACCGGGGAGCTGTTTTTT
TRBD2 | TRBJ2-3 | TRBV4-3 | few | CASSRVGGADTQYF | TGCGCCAGCAGCCGAGTCGGGGGGGCAGATACGCAGTATTTT